Listed below are T cell receptor beta chains from one sample, sequenced in a study of CD8 T cells in Susac syndrome. MiXCR was run by TCRdb on the immunoSEQ multiplex PCR reads, yielding one entry per CDR3 protein. The repertoire holds hundreds of thousands of distinct CDR3 sequences, with approximately 85% as singletons. What was sequenced was CD8+ T cells from PBMCs. The source is a human donor with multiple sclerosis. Each CDR3 is given without its conserved first and last residue. Expanded clones are given a class, and other clones once, few, many or no size at all.

V: TRBV19; J: TRBJ1-4; size: .; CDR3: ASSMMIRGSEKLF
V: TRBV20-1; J: TRBJ1-1; size: once; CDR3: SARDRQGLVEAF
V: TRBV6-5; J: TRBJ2-1; size: .; CDR3: ASSRTALNEQF
V: TRBV25-1; J: TRBJ1-5; size: .; CDR3: ASSAGRPNQPQH
V: TRBV14; J: TRBJ2-5; size: .; CDR3: ASSQEALGTQY
V: TRBV6-1; J: TRBJ1-2; size: few; CDR3: ASRTDGLYGYT
V: TRBV30; J: TRBJ1-1; size: .; CDR3: AWSVEVDGTEAF
V: TRBV4-2; J: TRBJ2-1; size: .; CDR3: ASSHGPGLAGNEQF
V: TRBV7-9; J: TRBJ2-1; size: .; CDR3: ASSLGAGEQF
V: TRBV7-3; J: TRBJ1-5; size: few; CDR3: ASSLRFSGKQPQH
V: TRBV14; J: TRBJ2-1; size: .; CDR3: ASSHLTGGVSYNEQF
V: TRBV6-5; J: TRBJ2-3; size: few; CDR3: ASSYESGDTQY
V: TRBV5-4; J: TRBJ2-1; size: .; CDR3: ASSLAFMGLASYNEQF
V: TRBV4-1; J: TRBJ1-1; size: .; CDR3: ASNAAYRTGGGTEAF
V: TRBV27; J: TRBJ1-4; size: .; CDR3: ASSLGTSNEKLF
V: TRBV2; J: TRBJ1-5; size: .; CDR3: ASSRTGMNNQPQH
V: TRBV19; J: TRBJ2-7; size: .; CDR3: ASSSTGLADYEQY
V: TRBV25-1; J: TRBJ2-1; size: once; CDR3: ASSEYIFFAGANEQF
V: TRBV4-1; J: TRBJ1-2; size: .; CDR3: ASSQAGGVNNYGYT
V: TRBV7-9; J: TRBJ1-1; size: once; CDR3: ASSVIGQGNTEAF
V: TRBV6-5; J: TRBJ2-5; size: .; CDR3: ASSIPGQEETQY
V: TRBV28; J: TRBJ2-1; size: .; CDR3: ASRPLATFFYNEQF
V: TRBV5-6; J: TRBJ2-7; size: .; CDR3: ASSALRASVSYEQY
V: TRBV12-3/TRBV12-4; J: TRBJ1-1; size: once; CDR3: ASSFSIYLGAEAF
V: TRBV5-4; J: TRBJ2-3; size: once; CDR3: ATERGLAGAGTDTQY
V: TRBV30; J: TRBJ2-7; size: .; CDR3: AWSLTTGSEQY
V: TRBV27; J: TRBJ1-5; size: .; CDR3: ASSQLGSGQPQH
V: TRBV7-9; J: TRBJ1-1; size: .; CDR3: ASSSTAPTVNTEAF
V: TRBV19; J: TRBJ2-3; size: .; CDR3: ASSIGAKSTQY
V: TRBV6-2/TRBV6-3; J: TRBJ1-5; size: .; CDR3: ASRPPKEGGNSNQPQH
V: TRBV5-4; J: TRBJ2-3; size: .; CDR3: ASSLEMEGHPSGRVQDTQY
V: TRBV5-1; J: TRBJ2-3; size: .; CDR3: ASSLAGGSTDTQY
V: TRBV2; J: TRBJ2-1; size: .; CDR3: ASSVGTSGQNEQF
V: TRBV10-3; J: TRBJ1-1; size: once; CDR3: AISEVGFVNTEAF
V: TRBV19; J: TRBJ1-1; size: .; CDR3: ASSPGQPAF
V: TRBV7-9; J: TRBJ2-1; size: .; CDR3: ASSLRGAGEQF
V: TRBV29-1; J: TRBJ2-7; size: few; CDR3: SVLSGRAAEQY
V: TRBV7-2; J: TRBJ2-3; size: .; CDR3: ASSSRTSGGAGDTQY
V: TRBV12-5; J: TRBJ1-1; size: once; CDR3: ASGLPESGNTEAF
V: TRBV19; J: TRBJ2-7; size: once; CDR3: ASSLLGTGVYEQY
V: TRBV27; J: TRBJ1-1; size: .; CDR3: ASSLSPGLTEAF
V: TRBV4-1; J: TRBJ1-3; size: .; CDR3: ASSQDPPTGSGNTIY
V: TRBV7-9; J: TRBJ2-7; size: .; CDR3: ASSPTQGDEQY
V: TRBV5-1; J: TRBJ2-1; size: .; CDR3: ASSEGQGFNEQF
V: TRBV4-1; J: TRBJ2-7; size: .; CDR3: ASSRTSGPSYEQY
V: TRBV19; J: TRBJ2-1; size: .; CDR3: ASSIGDGGHEQF
V: TRBV25-1; J: TRBJ1-1; size: .; CDR3: ASSDTGMAAF
V: TRBV2; J: TRBJ1-1; size: .; CDR3: ASSMDRTKPNTEAF
V: TRBV20-1; J: TRBJ2-1; size: .; CDR3: SANTLAGGVSNEQF
V: TRBV5-6; J: TRBJ2-7; size: .; CDR3: ASSLTSYGYEQY
V: TRBV12-3/TRBV12-4; J: TRBJ1-3; size: once; CDR3: ASRSDRAGNTIY
V: TRBV29-1; J: TRBJ2-2; size: .; CDR3: SVAEGRVNTGELF
V: TRBV18; J: TRBJ2-1; size: .; CDR3: ASSPPSGRGGEQF
V: TRBV2; J: TRBJ2-3; size: .; CDR3: AVRDRWRSDTQY